The sequence of this T cell receptor beta chain was determined in a study of early T cells in non-severe SARS-CoV-2 infection. TCRdb reanalysed the 5' RACE reads using MiXCR and keeps one entry per CDR3 protein. The sample contains tens of thousands of distinct CDR3 sequences, roughly 6% of which appear only once. CDR1 is SGHDT and CDR2 is YYEEEE in the germline V gene. Losses at the gene ends were 4 bases for V and 0 bases for J; bases not matched to a gene: 10. The CDR3 loop spans 17 amino acids. This clonotype came up many times. This receptor was taken from an adult who was a healthcare worker with PCR-confirmed SARS-CoV-2 infection or an uninfected control (not recorded which). Sample: whole blood. This chain uses TRBV5-6 with TRBJ2-7; 10 bases match TRBD2. CDR3 region: CASSIITSGAISYEQYF. The DNA of the CDR3 is TGTGCCAGCAGCATAATCACTAGCGGGGCCATCTCCTACGAGCAGTACTTC.